This TCR beta chain was observed in a study of CD8 T cells in ankylosing spondylitis (dated by TCRdb to about 2017). Looking at the study overall: T cell receptor beta repertoires were profiled in healthy donors and ankylosing spondylitis patients so that disease-linked TCR variants could be found. The full study cohort was made up of 25 ankylosing spondylitis patients and 108 healthy donors. Peripheral blood samples were taken, and synovial fluid was additionally collected from ankylosing spondylitis patients. General study outcomes and caveats: Some motif variants had previously been reported in the synovial fluid and blood of reactive arthritis patients, which suggests shared mechanisms of disease initiation. Significant enrichment of the disease-linked clones was reported in matched synovial fluid samples from ankylosing spondylitis patients. Blood from ankylosing spondylitis patients appeared to be characterized by a TCR beta motif composed of about 8 highly homologous amino acid variants. The disease-linked clones had a CD8+ phenotype and were found at relatively low frequencies in peripheral blood.

Based on the germline V gene, the CDR1 and CDR2 sequences are MDHEN and SYDVKM. V ends up 5 bases short and J 2 bases short, with an unmatched junction base count of 21. From the cysteine through the phenylalanine, the CDR3 covers 20 amino acids. Only the CDR3 part of the read is kept: 60 bases, read in frame from the first base. About this clonotype itself: Its antigen is still unknown. The sample holds no much larger clone one base away, and base qualities are not on file.

Sequencing instrument: Illumina HiSeq 2500. TCR beta libraries were prepared by quantitative 5'-RACE with molecular barcodes. The authors processed their data as follows. Disease-linked TCR variants were identified with a new computational method built on a probabilistic model of VDJ rearrangement. The public reads were reprocessed in TCRdb via fastp at Q25 and MiXCR, keeping in-frame beta chains. A single entry per CDR3 protein holds the most common genes and DNA from its merged rows. These V and J calls derive from TCRdb rather than the authors' analysis. The sample records some 400,000 distinct CDR3 sequences, around 20% of which are singletons. The top ten constitute roughly 16% of the sample.

This receptor chain uses TRBV28 and TRBJ1-5; 7 middle bases align to TRBD1. Sequenced material: blood, either unsorted or a sorted T cell fraction (not recorded which). The receptor comes from a male donor with ankylosing spondylitis. The CDR3 protein sequence reads: CASSPVGQEALLVRNQPQHF. The bases are TGTGCCAGCAGTCCTGTAGGACAGGAGGCCCTCTTGGTTCGCAATCAGCCCCAGCATTTT.